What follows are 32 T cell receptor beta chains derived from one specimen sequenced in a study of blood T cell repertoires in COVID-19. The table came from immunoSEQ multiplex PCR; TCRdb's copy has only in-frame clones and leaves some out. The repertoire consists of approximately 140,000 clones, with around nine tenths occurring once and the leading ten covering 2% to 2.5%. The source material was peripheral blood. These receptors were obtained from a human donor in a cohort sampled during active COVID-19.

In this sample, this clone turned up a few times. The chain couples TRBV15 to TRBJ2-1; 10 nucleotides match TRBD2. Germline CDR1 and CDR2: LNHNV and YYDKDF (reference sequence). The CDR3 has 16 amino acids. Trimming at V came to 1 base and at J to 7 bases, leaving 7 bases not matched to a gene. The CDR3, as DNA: TGTGCCACCAGCAGAGTTCGAAGCGGGGGGGCGAATGAGCAGTTCTTC. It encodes CATSRVRSGGANEQFF.

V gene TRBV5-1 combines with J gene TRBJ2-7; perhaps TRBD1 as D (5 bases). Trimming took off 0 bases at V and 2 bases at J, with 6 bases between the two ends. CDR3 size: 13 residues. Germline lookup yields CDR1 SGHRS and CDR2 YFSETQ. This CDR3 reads CASSLDRPYEQYF. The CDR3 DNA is TGCGCCAGCAGCTTGGACAGGCCCTACGAGCAGTACTTC.

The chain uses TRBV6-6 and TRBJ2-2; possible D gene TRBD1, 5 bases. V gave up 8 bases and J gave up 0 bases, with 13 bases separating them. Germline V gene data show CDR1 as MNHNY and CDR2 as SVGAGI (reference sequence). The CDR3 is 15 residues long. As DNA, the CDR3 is TGTGCCAGCCGTAGGGGCAGAGCGAACACCGGGGAGCTGTTTTTT. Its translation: CASRRGRANTGELFF.

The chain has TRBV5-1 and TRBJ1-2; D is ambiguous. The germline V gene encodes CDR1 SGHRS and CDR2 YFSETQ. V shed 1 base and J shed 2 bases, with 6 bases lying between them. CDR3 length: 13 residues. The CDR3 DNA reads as TGCGCCAGCAGCTTGTACGGGAACTATGGCTACACCTTC. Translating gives CASSLYGNYGYTF.

CDR3 amino acids: CASSWADVNEKLFF. The CDR3 DNA reads as TGTGCCAGCAGTTGGGCTGACGTTAATGAAAAACTGTTTTTT. The rearrangement links TRBV28 to TRBJ1-4; D uncertain. The germline gives CDR1 MDHEN, CDR2 SYDVKM. Trimming removed 4 bases from V and 4 bases from J, with 10 bases in between. The CDR3 consists of 14 residues.

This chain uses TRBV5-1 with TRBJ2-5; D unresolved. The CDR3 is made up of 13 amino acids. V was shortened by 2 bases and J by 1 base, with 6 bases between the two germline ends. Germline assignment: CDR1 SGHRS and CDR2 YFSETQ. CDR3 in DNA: TGCGCCAGCAGCTTTACAGCCCAAGAGACCCAGTACTTC. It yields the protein CASSFTAQETQYF. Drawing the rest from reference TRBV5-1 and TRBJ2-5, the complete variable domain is KAGVTQTPRYLIKTRGQQVTLSCSPISGHRSVSWYQQTPGQGLQFLFEYFSETQRNKGNFPGRFSGRQFSNSRSEMNVSTLELGDSALYLCASSFTAQETQYFGPGTRLLVL.

The CDR3 loop is CASSLGVLATGGEQFF. As DNA, the CDR3 is TGCGCCAGCAGCTTGGGGGTACTAGCGACAGGAGGAGAGCAGTTCTTC. This chain joins TRBV5-1 and TRBJ2-1, with a weak D call TRBD2 (7 bases). The V and J ends lost 0 bases and 10 bases respectively, with 20 bases between them. Per germline, CDR1 SGHRS and CDR2 YFSETQ. This CDR3 region has 16 residues.

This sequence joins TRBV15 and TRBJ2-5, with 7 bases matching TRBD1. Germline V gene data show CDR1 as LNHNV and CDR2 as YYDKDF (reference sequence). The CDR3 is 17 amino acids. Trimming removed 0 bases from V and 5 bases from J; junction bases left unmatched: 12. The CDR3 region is CATSRDHLDRAFETQYF. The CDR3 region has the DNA TGTGCCACCAGCAGAGATCATTTAGACAGGGCCTTCGAGACCCAGTACTTC.

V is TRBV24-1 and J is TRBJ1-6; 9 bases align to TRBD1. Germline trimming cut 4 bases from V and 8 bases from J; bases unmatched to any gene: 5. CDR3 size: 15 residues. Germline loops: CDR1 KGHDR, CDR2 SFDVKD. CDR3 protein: CATSDGTGKDSPLHF. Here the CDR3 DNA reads TGTGCCACCAGTGACGGGACAGGGAAGGATTCACCCCTCCACTTT.

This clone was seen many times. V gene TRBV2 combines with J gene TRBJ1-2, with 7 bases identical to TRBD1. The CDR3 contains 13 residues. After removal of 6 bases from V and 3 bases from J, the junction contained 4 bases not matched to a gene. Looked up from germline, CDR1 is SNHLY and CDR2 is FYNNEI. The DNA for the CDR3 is TGTGCCAGCAGCGGGGACAGTTACTATGGCTACACCTTC. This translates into CASSGDSYYGYTF.

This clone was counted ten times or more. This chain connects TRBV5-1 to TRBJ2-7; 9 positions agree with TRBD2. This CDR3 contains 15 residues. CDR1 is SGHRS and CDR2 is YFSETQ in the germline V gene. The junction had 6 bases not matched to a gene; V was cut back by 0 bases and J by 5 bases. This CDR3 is CASSLGASGAHEQYF. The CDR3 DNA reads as TGCGCCAGCAGCTTGGGTGCTAGCGGGGCCCACGAGCAGTACTTC.

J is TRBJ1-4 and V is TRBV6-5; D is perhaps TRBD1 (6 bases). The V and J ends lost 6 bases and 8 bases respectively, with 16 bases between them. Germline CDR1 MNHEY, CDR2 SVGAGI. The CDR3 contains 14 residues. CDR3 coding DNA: TGTGCCAGCAGCTCCCTGGGGGCGCGCGAAAAACTGTTTTTT. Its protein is CASSSLGAREKLFF.

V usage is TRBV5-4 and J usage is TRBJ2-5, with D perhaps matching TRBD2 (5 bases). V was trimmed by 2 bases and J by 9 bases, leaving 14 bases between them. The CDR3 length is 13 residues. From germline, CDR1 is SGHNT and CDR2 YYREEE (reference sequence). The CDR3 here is CASSFAGTGAQYF. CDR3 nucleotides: TGTGCCAGCAGCTTCGCGGGCACCGGGGCCCAGTACTTC.

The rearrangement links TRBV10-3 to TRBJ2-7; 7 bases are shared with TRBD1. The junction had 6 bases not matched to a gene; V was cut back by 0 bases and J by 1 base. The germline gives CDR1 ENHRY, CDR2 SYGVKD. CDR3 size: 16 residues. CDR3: CAISESPGGVSYEQYF. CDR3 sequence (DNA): TGTGCCATCAGTGAGTCCCCAGGGGGTGTTTCCTACGAGCAGTACTTC.

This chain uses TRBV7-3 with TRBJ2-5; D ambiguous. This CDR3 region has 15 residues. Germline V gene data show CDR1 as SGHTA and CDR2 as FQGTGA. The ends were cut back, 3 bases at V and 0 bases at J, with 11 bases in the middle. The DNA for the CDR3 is TGTGCCAGCAGCTTGGGCAGCTTGAACCAAGAGACCCAGTACTTC. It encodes CASSLGSLNQETQYF.

CDR3: CASSDRGPGTGELFF. The CDR3 DNA reads TGTGCCAGCAGTGACAGGGGGCCGGGCACCGGGGAGCTGTTTTTT. V usage is TRBV2 and J usage is TRBJ2-2; TRBD1 agrees at 8 bases. The germline V gene encodes CDR1 SNHLY and CDR2 FYNNEI. Unmatched junction bases numbered 4, after V lost 3 bases and J lost 4 bases. This CDR3 has 15 residues.

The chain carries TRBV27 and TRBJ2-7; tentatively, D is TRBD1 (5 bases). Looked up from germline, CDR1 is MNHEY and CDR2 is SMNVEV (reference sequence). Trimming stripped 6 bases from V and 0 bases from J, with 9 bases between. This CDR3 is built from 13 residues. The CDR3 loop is CASRGVVSYEQYF. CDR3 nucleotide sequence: TGTGCCAGCAGAGGGGTAGTCTCCTACGAGCAGTACTTC.

CDR3 amino acids: CASAWTSDSEQYF. CDR3 nucleotides: TGTGCCAGCGCTTGGACTAGCGATAGCGAGCAGTACTTC. V and J are TRBV7-2 and TRBJ2-7; 9 bases line up with TRBD2. Germline V gives CDR1 SGHTA, CDR2 FQGNSA. After removal of 8 bases from V and 6 bases from J, the junction contained 8 bases not matched to a gene. CDR3 length equals 13 residues.

The CDR3 loop reads CASSLTGGSYEQYF. CDR3 DNA: TGTGCCAGCAGTTTGACAGGGGGCTCCTACGAGCAGTACTTC. The rearrangement links TRBV28 to TRBJ2-7, with 9 bases identical to TRBD1. V dropped 3 bases and J dropped 0; count of bases not matched to a gene: 0. In germline, CDR1 is MDHEN, CDR2 SYDVKM. This CDR3 contains 14 residues.

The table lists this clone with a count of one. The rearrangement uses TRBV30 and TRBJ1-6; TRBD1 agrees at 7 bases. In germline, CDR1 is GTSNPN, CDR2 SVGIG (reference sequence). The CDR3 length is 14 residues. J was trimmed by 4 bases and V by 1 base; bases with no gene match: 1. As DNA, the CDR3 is TGTGCCTGGAGTGAGACAGGGTATAATTCACCCCTCCACTTT. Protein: CAWSETGYNSPLHF.

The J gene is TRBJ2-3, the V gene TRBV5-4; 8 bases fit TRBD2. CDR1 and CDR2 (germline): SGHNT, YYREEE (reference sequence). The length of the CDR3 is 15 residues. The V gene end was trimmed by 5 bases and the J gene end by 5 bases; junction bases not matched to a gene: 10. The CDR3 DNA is TGTGCCAGCAGACGCGGGGTAGCGGGGTTAGATACGCAGTATTTT. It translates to CASRRGVAGLDTQYF. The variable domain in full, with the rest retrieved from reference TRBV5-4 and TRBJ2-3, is ETGVTQSPTHLIKTRGQQVTLRCSSQSGHNTVSWYQQALGQGPQFIFQYYREEENGRGNFPPRFSGLQFPNYSSELNVNALELDDSALYLCASRRGVAGLDTQYFGPGTRLTVL.

CDR3 sequence reads: CASIPSPGGMNTEAFF. CDR3 bases: TGTGCCAGCATCCCCAGTCCAGGGGGGATGAACACTGAAGCTTTCTTT. The chain employs TRBV28 and TRBJ1-1; 7 bases are shared with TRBD1. Germline V gives CDR1 MDHEN, CDR2 SYDVKM. The CDR3 consists of 16 residues. V lost 7 bases and J lost 0; bases outside the gene matches: 11.

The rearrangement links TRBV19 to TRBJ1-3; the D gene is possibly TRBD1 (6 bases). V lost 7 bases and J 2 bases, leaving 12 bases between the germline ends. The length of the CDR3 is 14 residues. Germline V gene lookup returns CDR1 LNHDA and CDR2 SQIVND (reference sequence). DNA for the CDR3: TGTGCCAGTACGTCAGGGGCCACTGGAAACACCATATATTTT. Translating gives CASTSGATGNTIYF.

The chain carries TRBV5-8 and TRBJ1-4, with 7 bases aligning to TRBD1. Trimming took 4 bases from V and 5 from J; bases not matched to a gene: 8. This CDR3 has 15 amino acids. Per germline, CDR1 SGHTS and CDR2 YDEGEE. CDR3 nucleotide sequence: TGTGCCAGCAGCGGTCGGACAGGACCGAATGAAAAACTGTTTTTT. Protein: CASSGRTGPNEKLFF.

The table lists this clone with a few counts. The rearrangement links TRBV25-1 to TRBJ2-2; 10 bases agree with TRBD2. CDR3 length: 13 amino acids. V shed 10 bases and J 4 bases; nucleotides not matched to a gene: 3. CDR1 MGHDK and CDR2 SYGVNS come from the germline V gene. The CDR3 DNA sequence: TGTGCCACCCAGCGGGAGGGCACCGGGGAGCTGTTTTTT. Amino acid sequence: CATQREGTGELFF.

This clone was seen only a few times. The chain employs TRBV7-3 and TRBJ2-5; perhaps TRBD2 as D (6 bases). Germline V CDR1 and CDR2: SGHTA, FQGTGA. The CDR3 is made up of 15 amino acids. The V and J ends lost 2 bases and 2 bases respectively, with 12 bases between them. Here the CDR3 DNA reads TGTGCCAGCAGCTTAGGCGCGGGGACTCAAGAGACCCAGTACTTC. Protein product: CASSLGAGTQETQYF.

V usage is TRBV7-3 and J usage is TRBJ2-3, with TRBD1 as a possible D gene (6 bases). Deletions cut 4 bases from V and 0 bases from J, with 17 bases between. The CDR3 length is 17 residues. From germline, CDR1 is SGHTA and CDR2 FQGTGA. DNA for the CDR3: TGTGCCAGCAGCTCCCACTCGACAGGAAGAAGCACAGATACGCAGTATTTT. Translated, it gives CASSSHSTGRSTDTQYF.

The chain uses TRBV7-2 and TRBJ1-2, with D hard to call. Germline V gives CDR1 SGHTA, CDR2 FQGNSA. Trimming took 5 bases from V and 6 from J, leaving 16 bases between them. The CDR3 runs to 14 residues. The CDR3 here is CASSIDQVGNGYTF. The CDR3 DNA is TGTGCCAGCAGCATAGACCAGGTTGGCAATGGCTACACCTTC.

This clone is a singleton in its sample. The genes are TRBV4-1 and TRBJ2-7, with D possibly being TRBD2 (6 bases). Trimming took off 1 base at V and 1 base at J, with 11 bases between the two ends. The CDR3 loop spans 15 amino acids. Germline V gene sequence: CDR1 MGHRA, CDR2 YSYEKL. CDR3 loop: CASSQAGRGSYEQYF. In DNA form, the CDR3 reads TGCGCCAGCAGCCAAGCCGGGAGAGGGTCCTACGAGCAGTACTTC.

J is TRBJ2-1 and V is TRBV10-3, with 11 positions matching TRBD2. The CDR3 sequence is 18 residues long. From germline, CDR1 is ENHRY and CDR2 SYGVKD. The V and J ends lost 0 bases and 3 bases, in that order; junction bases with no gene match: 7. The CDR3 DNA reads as TGTGCCATCAGTGAGTCGATAACTAGCGGGAGTGTCTACAATGAGCAGTTCTTC. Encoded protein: CAISESITSGSVYNEQFF.

In DNA form, the CDR3 reads TGTGCCAGCAGTTACGGCTCCAATCAGCCCCAGCATTTT. It translates to CASSYGSNQPQHF. V and J are TRBV6-2 or TRBV6-3 and TRBJ1-5; D call uncertain. The CDR3 sequence is 13 residues long. Germline-derived CDR1 and CDR2 are MNHEY and SVGEGT. V shed 2 bases and J shed 3 bases, with 5 bases lying between them.

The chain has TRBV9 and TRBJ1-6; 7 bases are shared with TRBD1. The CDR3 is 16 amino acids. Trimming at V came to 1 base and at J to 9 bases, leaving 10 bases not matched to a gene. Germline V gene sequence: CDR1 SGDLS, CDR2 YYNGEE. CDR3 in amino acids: CASSVKSQGSGSPLHF. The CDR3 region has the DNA TGTGCCAGCAGCGTAAAGTCACAGGGGTCGGGTTCACCCCTCCACTTT.